The 24 T cell receptor beta chains listed next were all sequenced from one sample in a study of T-cell reconstitution after alpha-beta-depleted transplantation in children (dated by TCRdb to about 2016). Libraries came from PCR. Sequencer: Illumina HiSeq 2500. TCR library preparation used molecular barcoding, with unique molecular identifiers applied to normalize quantification of the TCRbeta repertoire. TCRdb itself trimmed the public reads at Q25 with fastp, ran MiXCR and retained productive beta chains. A single entry per CDR3 protein holds the most common genes and DNA from its merged rows. Counted in this sample were about 610,000 distinct CDR3 sequences; about 10% of them appeared once. The top ten constitute less than 5% of the sample. Sequencing used PBMCs from the stem cell graft donor, obtained from the stem cell graft. These receptor sequences come from a human donor who donated a stem cell graft to a child with acute myeloid leukemia.

J is TRBJ1-2 and V is TRBV6-6, with D perhaps TRBD1 (6 bases). This CDR3 is 12 amino acids long. V was pared by 8 bases and J by 8 bases, with 15 bases between. CDR1 MNHNY and CDR2 SVGAGI come from the germline V gene (reference sequence). CDR3 sequence: CASRPGGAGYTF. Written as DNA, the CDR3 is TGTGCCAGCCGCCCCGGGGGGGCAGGCTACACCTTC.

This clonotype was picked up a small number of times. The chain recombines TRBV20-1 with TRBJ2-5; 8 bases are shared with TRBD2. The CDR3 is made up of 15 amino acids. Germline CDR1 is DFQATT and CDR2 is SNEGSKA (reference sequence). The J segment lost 2 bases and the V segment lost 1 base, leaving 6 bases of the junction unmatched. CDR3 loop: CSARVGTSWQETQYF. The CDR3 nucleotides read TGCAGTGCTAGAGTAGGGACTAGTTGGCAAGAGACCCAGTACTTC.

This clonotype was seen many times. This chain links TRBV10-3 with TRBJ2-2; D remains unclear. The CDR3 has 13 residues. CDR1 is ENHRY, CDR2 SYGVKD, per germline. With 2 bases removed from V and 4 bases from J, the gap between germline ends came to 5 bases. The CDR3, as DNA: TGTGCCATCAGTGAGGGCTTCACCGGGGAGCTGTTTTTT. Protein product: CAISEGFTGELFF.

The V call is TRBV7-3, the J call TRBJ2-2; a weak D match, TRBD2 (5 bases). The germline V gene has CDR1 SGHTA and CDR2 FQGTGA. The CDR3 is 15 amino acids. V was shortened by 3 bases and J by 0 bases, with 8 bases between the two germline ends. The CDR3 is CASSLSGPNTGELFF. As DNA, the CDR3 is TGTGCCAGCAGCTTGAGCGGACCGAACACCGGGGAGCTGTTTTTT.

This clonotype was picked up a small number of times. The chain combines TRBV20-1 with TRBJ2-1; 13 bases agree with TRBD2. The germline gives CDR1 DFQATT, CDR2 SNEGSKA (reference sequence). V shed 5 bases, J shed 7 bases, and the junction held 8 bases outside the gene matches. CDR3 length equals 15 residues. CDR3 loop: CSAGGGLAGSNEQFF. CDR3 in DNA: TGCAGTGCTGGGGGGGGACTAGCGGGATCGAATGAGCAGTTCTTC.

The V gene is TRBV20-1, the J gene TRBJ2-1; D is undetermined. CDR3 size: 14 residues. Germline loops: CDR1 DFQATT, CDR2 SNEGSKA (reference sequence). Trimming stripped 1 base from V and 4 bases from J, with 11 bases between. This CDR3 reads CSARGNYRYNEQFF. In DNA, the CDR3 is TGCAGTGCTAGAGGTAACTACCGGTACAATGAGCAGTTCTTC.

The chain has TRBV3-1 and TRBJ2-1; D unresolved. The ends were cut back, 4 bases at V and 10 bases at J, with 11 bases in the middle. CDR3 size: 12 residues. Germline V CDR1 and CDR2: LGHDT, YNNKEL (reference sequence). The CDR3 is CASSLLGQEQFF. In nucleotides, the CDR3 is TGTGCCAGCAGCCTCTTGGGCCAGGAGCAGTTCTTC.

This clonotype came up a few times. This sequence joins TRBV7-3 and TRBJ2-3; D is possibly TRBD2 (6 bases). This CDR3 spans 19 amino acids. CDR1 and CDR2 (germline): SGHTA, FQGTGA. Between the trimmed V and J ends, which lost 5 bases and 0 bases, there was a span of 24 bases. As DNA, the CDR3 is TGTGCCAGCAGCCCTCTTCGTGGGAGGAGTTCCCTAAGCACAGATACGCAGTATTTT. It is translated as CASSPLRGRSSLSTDTQYF. The variable domain in full, with the rest retrieved from reference TRBV7-3 and TRBJ2-3, is GAGVSQTPSNKVTEKGKYVELRCDPISGHTALYWYRQSLGQGPEFLIYFQGTGAADDSGLPNDRFFAVRPEGSVSTLKIQRTERGDSAVYLCASSPLRGRSSLSTDTQYFGPGTRLTVL.

This clonotype has more than one count but fewer than ten. The V call is TRBV12-3 or TRBV12-4, the J call TRBJ2-2; 9 positions match TRBD2. The CDR3 totals 15 residues. The V segment lost 3 bases and the J segment 5 bases; nucleotides outside the gene matches: 4. CDR3: CASSFAGGDTGELFF. CDR3 DNA sequence: TGTGCCAGCAGTTTCGCGGGAGGGGATACCGGGGAGCTGTTTTTT.

This clonotype has just a few counts. The chain uses TRBV7-2 and TRBJ2-7, with TRBD2 identical over 11 bases. Trimming cost V 1 base and J 1 base; bases outside gene matches: 3. The CDR3 has 16 residues. CDR1 is SGHTA and CDR2 is FQGNSA in the germline V gene. CDR3 region: CASSLDGTSGSYEQYF. The CDR3 DNA reads as TGTGCCAGCAGCTTAGACGGGACTAGCGGTTCCTACGAGCAGTACTTC. Complete variable domain (other parts from reference TRBV7-2 and TRBJ2-7): GAGVSQSPSNKVTEKGKDVELRCDPISGHTALYWYRQSLGQGLEFLIYFQGNSAPDKSGLPSDRFSAERTGGSVSTLTIQRTQQEDSAVYLCASSLDGTSGSYEQYFGPGTRLTVT.

The genes are TRBV29-1 and TRBJ2-5; no firm D call. V was cut by 0 bases and J by 2 bases, with 10 bases left in between. This CDR3 comprises 14 residues. CDR1 SQVTM and CDR2 ANQGSEA come from the germline V gene. The DNA for the CDR3 is TGCAGCGTTGAAGAACAGTTCCATCAAGAGACCCAGTACTTC. It yields the protein CSVEEQFHQETQYF.

This clonotype was seen more than once but under ten times. The V call is TRBV7-2, the J call TRBJ2-3; 12 nucleotides agree with TRBD2. V was pared by 5 bases and J by 5 bases, with 8 bases of the junction left unmatched. The CDR3 spans 16 residues. Germline-derived CDR1 and CDR2 are SGHTA and FQGNSA. Here the CDR3 reads CASSLRTSGIGDTQYF. DNA of the CDR3: TGTGCCAGCAGCCTCCGGACTAGCGGGATCGGAGATACGCAGTATTTT.

This clonotype appeared a few times. V is TRBV7-2 and J is TRBJ2-5; 8 bases line up with TRBD1. The CDR3 is 14 amino acids. The junction had 4 bases not matched to a gene; V was cut back by 2 bases and J by 5 bases. The germline V gene has CDR1 SGHTA and CDR2 FQGNSA. CDR3 region: CASSLIRGQETQYF. The DNA of the CDR3 is TGTGCCAGCAGCTTAATCAGGGGGCAGGAGACCCAGTACTTC.

The chain uses TRBV3-1 and TRBJ1-2, with D uncertain. CDR3 length equals 17 residues. Trimming removed 0 bases from V and 0 bases from J, with 14 bases in between. CDR1 is LGHDT and CDR2 is YNNKEL in the germline V gene (reference sequence). The CDR3 nucleotides read TGTGCCAGCAGCCAAGATGAGGGTTTGGGAACTAACTATGGCTACACCTTC. Translating it yields CASSQDEGLGTNYGYTF.

This clonotype has only a few counts. The chain recombines TRBV7-9 with TRBJ2-7, with D possibly matching TRBD2 (5 bases). CDR1 and CDR2 (germline): SEHNR, FQNEAQ (reference sequence). V was cut by 1 base and J by 6 bases, with 10 bases left in between. The CDR3 runs 13 residues. The CDR3 loop is CASSLGRRGEQYF. Written as DNA, the CDR3 is TGTGCCAGCAGCTTAGGAAGACGGGGCGAGCAGTACTTC.

This clonotype was picked up many times. The chain combines TRBV20-1 with TRBJ2-6, with 7 nucleotides matching TRBD2. The V segment lost 5 bases and the J segment 1 base; nucleotides outside the gene matches: 17. The germline V gene has CDR1 DFQATT and CDR2 SNEGSKA (reference sequence). The CDR3 runs to 19 residues. The CDR3 region is CSAFRGVSGGPSGANVLTF. CDR3 sequence (DNA): TGCAGTGCTTTCCGGGGGGTTTCGGGAGGACCGTCTGGGGCCAACGTCCTGACTTTC.

This clonotype has only a few counts. The rearrangement joins TRBV14 to TRBJ2-7; D is unresolved. This CDR3 region has 15 residues. CDR1 is SGHDN, CDR2 FVKESK, per germline. Trimming took 4 bases from V and 4 from J, leaving 17 bases between them. The CDR3 DNA sequence: TGTGCCAGCAGCCTAGGACGGTTGGAAAAATACGAGCAGTACTTC. This translates into CASSLGRLEKYEQYF. The whole variable domain, filled in from reference TRBV14 and TRBJ2-7, reads EAGVTQFPSHSVIEKGQTVTLRCDPISGHDNLYWYRRVMGKEIKFLLHFVKESKQDESGMPNNRFLAERTGGTYSTLKVQPAELEDSGVYFCASSLGRLEKYEQYFGPGTRLTVT.

This clonotype was seen ten or more times. J is TRBJ2-5 and V is TRBV5-1, with unresolved D. Germline V CDR1 and CDR2: SGHRS, YFSETQ. The CDR3 extends over 14 amino acids. Trimming cost V 0 bases and J 4 bases, with 10 bases left between them. The CDR3 DNA is TGCGCCAGCAGCTTGGCCAAGGGCGTAGAGACCCAGTACTTC. Protein: CASSLAKGVETQYF.

The V and J genes are TRBV7-2 and TRBJ1-1; TRBD1 aligns across 8 bases. This CDR3 contains 16 residues. Germline V gene data show CDR1 as SGHTA and CDR2 as FQGNSA. V lost 1 base to trimming and J lost 2 bases; unmatched junction nucleotides: 6. The CDR3 sequence: CASSLEGQVGNTEAFF. CDR3 in DNA: TGTGCCAGCAGCTTAGAGGGACAGGTGGGAAACACTGAAGCTTTCTTT.

This sequence joins TRBV19 and TRBJ2-1; D is ambiguous. CDR3 length: 14 residues. CDR1 and CDR2 (germline): LNHDA, SQIVND (reference sequence). Trimming cost V 3 bases and J 3 bases, with 9 bases left between them. The CDR3 reads CASSIGNLYNEQFF. CDR3 coding DNA: TGTGCCAGTAGTATCGGCAACCTCTACAATGAGCAGTTCTTC.

This clonotype was seen ten or more times. The chain couples TRBV20-1 to TRBJ2-2; the match to TRBD2 covers 9 bases. Germline CDR1 DFQATT, CDR2 SNEGSKA (reference sequence). The CDR3 covers 14 residues. The V and J ends lost 4 bases and 4 bases, in that order; junction bases with no gene match: 4. The DNA for the CDR3 is TGCAGTGCTACTGTAGCGGGGGCCACCGGGGAGCTGTTTTTT. Protein product: CSATVAGATGELFF.

The chain uses TRBV7-9 and TRBJ2-7; a possible D gene is TRBD2 (6 bases). The CDR3 covers 15 residues. The V and J ends lost 4 bases and 7 bases respectively, with 20 bases between them. The germline gives CDR1 SEHNR, CDR2 FQNEAQ (reference sequence). The CDR3 sequence is CASSSKGPMGGEQYF. CDR3 DNA: TGTGCCAGCAGCTCAAAGGGACCGATGGGGGGAGAGCAGTACTTC.

This CDR3 is CASSFQDRGSEQYF. CDR3 sequence (DNA): TGCGCCAGCAGCTTCCAGGACAGGGGCTCCGAGCAGTACTTC. The chain couples TRBV5-1 to TRBJ2-7, with 9 nucleotides matching TRBD1. There are 14 residues in the CDR3. Germline CDR1 is SGHRS and CDR2 is YFSETQ. With V trimmed by 2 bases and J by 6 bases, 6 bases remained unmatched.

There are many counts of this clonotype. The V call is TRBV12-3 or TRBV12-4, the J call TRBJ2-3, with no clear D. This CDR3 contains 13 residues. Between the trimmed V and J ends, which lost 8 bases and 0 bases, there was a span of 9 bases. CDR3 in DNA: TGTGCCAGCCGCGGTTCTAGCACAGATACGCAGTATTTT. Amino acid sequence: CASRGSSTDTQYF.